A selection of T cell receptor beta chains follows, all from one sample in a study of response to subunit inactivated influenza vaccine. In TCRdb, the RT-PCR reads were re-called with MiXCR into one record per CDR3 protein. This sample has 550,000 to 650,000 distinct CDR3 sequences, with 12% found just once. The specimen was PBMCs from blood, collected on the day of vaccination. The receptors were sampled from a man aged 45 to 65 who received an inactivated influenza vaccine. CDR3s include the opening cysteine and the closing phenylalanine or tryptophan. D genes are given only for firm matches. Some rows have no size entry. The others give once, few or many, or a class for an expanded clone.

>TRBJ2-1|TRBD2|many|TRBV4-1
CASSRQVAGGLEQFF
TGCGCCAGCAGCCGTCAAGTAGCGGGAGGGCTTGAGCAGTTCTTC
>TRBJ2-7|.|.|TRBV28
CTSSLSERLYEQYF
TGTACCAGCAGTTTGAGCGAAAGACTTTACGAGCAGTACTTC
>TRBJ2-1|.|.|TRBV29-1
CSVEGSLSKYNEQFF
TGCAGCGTTGAAGGGAGTCTTTCAAAGTACAATGAGCAGTTCTTC
>TRBJ2-1|TRBD1|few|TRBV7-6
CASSNYRGVGYNEQFF
TGTGCCAGCAGCAACTACAGGGGGGTTGGGTACAATGAGCAGTTCTTC
>TRBJ1-5|.|few|TRBV4-1
CASSQGWRNNQPQHF
TGCGCCAGCAGCCAGGGTTGGAGAAACAATCAGCCCCAGCATTTT
>TRBJ2-5|TRBD2|.|TRBV28
CAATTLPSGRAGETQYF
TGTGCCGCCACAACCCTCCCTAGCGGGAGGGCCGGGGAGACCCAGTACTTC
>TRBJ2-3|TRBD1|once|TRBV5-4
CASSLAYRGAGTDTQYF
TGTGCCAGCAGCTTAGCATACAGGGGCGCGGGCACAGATACGCAGTATTTT
>TRBJ2-1|.|few|TRBV12-3/TRBV12-4
CASSSKERTAWGEQFF
TGTGCCAGCAGTTCAAAGGAACGGACAGCCTGGGGTGAGCAGTTCTTC
>TRBJ2-1|TRBD1|.|TRBV5-1
CASSYPGQGNNEQFF
TGCGCCAGCAGCTATCCGGGACAGGGGAACAATGAGCAGTTCTTC
>TRBJ2-1|TRBD2|.|TRBV15
CATSRGLASTYNEQFF
TGTGCCACCAGCAGAGGACTAGCGTCGACCTACAATGAGCAGTTCTTC
>TRBJ2-1|TRBD2|many|TRBV29-1
CSVRTPGGEQFF
TGCAGCGTTAGGACCCCGGGGGGTGAGCAGTTCTTC
>TRBJ2-5|TRBD2|few|TRBV29-1
CSVEVGLAGGIQETQYF
TGCAGCGTTGAAGTTGGACTAGCGGGGGGCATACAAGAGACCCAGTACTTC
>TRBJ2-2|TRBD1|few|TRBV12-3/TRBV12-4
CASRQGGLVTGELFF
TGTGCCAGCAGACAAGGGGGCCTCGTCACCGGGGAGCTGTTTTTT
>TRBJ2-5|.|many|TRBV28
CASSKPTAQVQETQYF
TGTGCCAGCAGTAAACCGACTGCTCAGGTCCAAGAGACCCAGTACTTC
>TRBJ1-1|TRBD1|few|TRBV20-1
CSAPGGLTEAFF
TGCAGTGCCCCAGGGGGCTTAACTGAAGCTTTCTTT
>TRBJ1-2|.|.|TRBV11-2
CASRPPGRRFGNGYTF
TGTGCCAGCAGGCCACCGGGACGGCGTTTTGGTAATGGCTACACCTTC
>TRBJ1-2|TRBD1|many|TRBV28
CASTTGVSDYGYTF
TGTGCCAGCACGACAGGGGTCAGTGACTATGGCTACACCTTC
>TRBJ2-1|TRBD2|.|TRBV7-8
CASSLQRGEQFF
TGTGCCAGCAGCTTACAGCGGGGTGAGCAGTTCTTC
>TRBJ1-1|.|few|TRBV7-2
CASSLGTGRRTEAFF
TGTGCCAGCAGCTTAGGGACGGGGCGTAGGACTGAAGCTTTCTTT
>TRBJ2-3|TRBD1|.|TRBV20-1
CSAKGTGADTQYF
TGCAGTGCTAAGGGGACAGGGGCAGATACGCAGTATTTT
>TRBJ1-6|TRBD1|few|TRBV7-6
CASRRTATGDNSPLHF
TGTGCCAGCAGGAGGACCGCAACAGGGGATAATTCACCCCTCCACTTT
>TRBJ2-2|.|.|TRBV4-1
CASSQYRTGTGELFF
TGCGCCAGCAGCCAGTATAGGACGGGGACCGGGGAGCTGTTTTTT
>TRBJ2-6|TRBD1|.|TRBV2
CASSRDRGLGANVLTF
TGTGCCAGCAGCCGGGACAGGGGGTTAGGGGCCAACGTCCTGACTTTC
>TRBJ2-2|.|.|TRBV28
CASSVRARSTGELFF
TGTGCCAGCAGCGTCCGGGCCCGGTCGACCGGGGAGCTGTTTTTT
>TRBJ2-5|TRBD2|few|TRBV29-1
CSVESLAGFQETQYF
TGCAGCGTTGAGAGTCTAGCGGGGTTCCAAGAGACCCAGTACTTC
>TRBJ2-1|.|.|TRBV12-3/TRBV12-4
CASSFAASNEQFF
TGTGCCAGCAGTTTCGCGGCGAGCAATGAGCAGTTCTTC
>TRBJ2-5|.|few|TRBV9
CASSVGGTQKETQYF
TGTGCCAGCAGCGTAGGGGGGACACAGAAAGAGACCCAGTACTTC
>TRBJ1-1|.|.|TRBV10-3
CAISGARDTEAFF
TGTGCCATCAGTGGTGCAAGGGACACTGAAGCTTTCTTT
>TRBJ2-1|TRBD2|.|TRBV28
CASKPSGTRNYNEQFF
TGTGCCAGCAAACCTTCGGGGACTAGAAACTACAATGAGCAGTTCTTC
>TRBJ2-7|.|.|TRBV15
CATSRGQETYEQYF
TGTGCCACCAGCAGAGGACAGGAAACCTACGAGCAGTACTTC
>TRBJ2-7|.|many|TRBV20-1
CSAPFGYEQYF
TGCAGTGCTCCTTTTGGCTACGAGCAGTACTTC
>TRBJ2-1|.|many|TRBV28
CASSLSFGPKRKYNEQFF
TGTGCCAGCAGTCTCAGTTTCGGGCCAAAAAGAAAATACAATGAGCAGTTCTTC
>TRBJ2-1|TRBD2|few|TRBV7-9
CASSYPRGLAGDNEQFF
TGTGCCAGCAGCTACCCGCGGGGACTAGCGGGAGACAATGAGCAGTTCTTC
>TRBJ2-5|TRBD2|.|TRBV27
CASTSGGMTQYF
TGTGCCAGCACGAGCGGGGGGATGACCCAGTACTTC
>TRBJ1-1|.|many|TRBV11-2
CASSLEVRVWGGGTEAFF
TGTGCCAGCAGCTTAGAGGTCCGCGTCTGGGGGGGTGGCACTGAAGCTTTCTTT
>TRBJ1-3|.|few|TRBV20-1
CSASPDNYGNTIYF
TGCAGTGCTTCGCCCGACAATTATGGAAACACCATATATTTT
>TRBJ2-1|.|.|TRBV9
CASSVVAGTYNEQFF
TGTGCCAGCAGCGTAGTCGCGGGGACCTACAATGAGCAGTTCTTC
>TRBJ2-7|.|few|TRBV29-1
CSVRDSLYEQYF
TGCAGCGTGCGGGACAGTCTCTACGAGCAGTACTTC
>TRBJ2-1|TRBD2|.|TRBV12-3/TRBV12-4
CASSPFRTRDNEQFF
TGTGCCAGCAGTCCTTTCCGGACTAGGGACAATGAGCAGTTCTTC
>TRBJ2-1|.|many|TRBV20-1
CSASEYHNEQFF
TGCAGTGCTAGCGAATACCACAATGAGCAGTTCTTC
>TRBJ2-3|TRBD2|.|TRBV3-1
CASSQGSTSGRVDTQYF
TGTGCCAGCAGCCAAGGATCGACTAGCGGGAGGGTGGATACGCAGTATTTT
>TRBJ2-6|.|few|TRBV12-3/TRBV12-4
CASSLWRVFSGSGANVLTF
TGTGCCAGCAGTTTATGGAGGGTTTTCTCGGGCTCTGGGGCCAACGTCCTGACTTTC
>TRBJ2-7|.|few|TRBV28
CASTSSGYEQYF
TGTGCCAGTACCTCGTCGGGCTACGAGCAGTACTTC
>TRBJ2-6|.|few|TRBV28
CASEGGARGANVLTF
TGTGCCAGCGAGGGGGGGGCGCGTGGGGCCAACGTCCTGACTTTC
>TRBJ2-1|.|.|TRBV7-8
CASRVRSVGDNEQFF
TGTGCCAGCAGGGTTCGTTCTGTGGGGGACAATGAGCAGTTCTTC
>TRBJ2-7|.|few|TRBV20-1
CSASDPNLGEQYF
TGCAGTGCCTCGGACCCAAACCTAGGGGAGCAGTACTTC
>TRBJ1-4|.|.|TRBV7-6
CASSHDRTNEKLFF
TGTGCCAGCAGCCATGACAGAACTAATGAAAAACTGTTTTTT
>TRBJ2-1|TRBD2|.|TRBV15
CATSRLAGGSYNEQFF
TGTGCCACCAGCAGATTAGCGGGAGGGTCGTACAATGAGCAGTTCTTC
>TRBJ2-7|.|many|TRBV5-1
CASSLSGVPSYEQYF
TGCGCCAGCAGCTTGTCCGGGGTACCCTCCTACGAGCAGTACTTC
>TRBJ2-3|TRBD1|.|TRBV6-1
CASSVAGGAYDTQYF
TGTGCCAGCAGTGTAGCAGGGGGCGCTTACGATACGCAGTATTTT
>TRBJ2-1|.|few|TRBV7-3
CASSLRGRERNEQFF
TGTGCCAGCAGCTTGAGGGGGAGGGAGAGAAATGAGCAGTTCTTC
>TRBJ2-2|.|.|TRBV20-1
CSASSIKTGNTGELFF
TGCAGTGCTAGTAGTATCAAGACAGGGAACACCGGGGAGCTGTTTTTT
>TRBJ2-1|.|.|TRBV24-1
CATSEVLDNEQFF
TGTGCCACCAGTGAGGTCTTGGACAATGAGCAGTTCTTC
>TRBJ2-4|TRBD2|few|TRBV5-1
CASSASASGLAKNIQYF
TGCGCCAGCAGCGCGTCGGCTAGCGGACTAGCCAAAAACATTCAGTACTTC